One and the same sample provided the 21 T cell receptor beta chains below, sequenced in a study of beta chain features in type 1 diabetes. Expressed TCRB transcripts were sequenced, since all the RNA that had been isolated was reverse transcribed. The repertoire was sequenced with immunoSEQ multiplex PCR; TCRdb's copy has only in-frame clones and lacks some. The top ten hold 0.015% to 0.019% of the sample, which has around 280,000 clones, 15% seen once. Notes on the study in general: TCRB CDR3s were moderately but significantly shorter in Type 1 diabetes patients in all four CD4+ subsets.

Which antigens these TCRs recognize remains unknown. Material: naive CD4+ T cells from blood. The origin of the receptors is a man aged 18 to 29 with type 1 diabetes.

As for this clone: The same CDR3 is also encoded by other DNA sequences in this sample. The chain combines TRBV18 with TRBJ2-5; D is uncertain. V lost 3 bases and J 5 bases, leaving 4 bases between the germline ends. The germline V gene encodes CDR1 KGHSH and CDR2 LQKENI. This CDR3 has 11 amino acids. This chain's CDR3 is CASSPRETQYF. CDR3 DNA: TGTGCCAGCTCACCTCGGGAGACCCAGTACTTC. Full variable domain (remainder filled in from reference TRBV18 and TRBJ2-5): NAGVMQNPRHLVRRRGQEARLRCSPMKGHSHVYWYRQLPEEGLKFMVYLQKENIIDESGMPKERFSAEFPKEGPSILRIQQVVRGDSAAYFCASSPRETQYFGPGTRLLVL.

The chain recombines TRBV7-2 with TRBJ2-5; 7 bases agree with TRBD1. Germline V gene lookup returns CDR1 SGHTA and CDR2 FQGNSA. The ends lost 0 bases at V and 4 bases at J; junction bases unmatched: 5. The CDR3 length is 15 residues. In DNA, the CDR3 is TGTGCCAGCAGCTTAGCCCATGACAGGGCAGAGACCCAGTACTTC. Protein product: CASSLAHDRAETQYF. The full variable domain, rest sourced from reference TRBV7-2 and TRBJ2-5, is GAGVSQSPSNKVTEKGKDVELRCDPISGHTALYWYRQSLGQGLEFLIYFQGNSAPDKSGLPSDRFSAERTGGSVSTLTIQRTQQEDSAVYLCASSLAHDRAETQYFGPGTRLLVL.

A few counts support this clone. Distinct nucleotide sequences in the sample also encode this CDR3. This chain uses TRBV6-1 with TRBJ2-5; 7 bases fit TRBD1. This CDR3 comprises 12 residues. Germline-derived CDR1 and CDR2 are MNHNS and SASEGT. V lost 7 bases to trimming and J lost 4 bases; unmatched junction nucleotides: 3. CDR3 amino acids: CASNRQGETQYF. The CDR3 coding sequence is TGTGCCAGCAACAGACAGGGAGAGACCCAGTACTTC.

The chain is built from TRBV7-2 and TRBJ2-3, with 7 positions matching TRBD2. J was trimmed by 4 bases and V by 1 base; bases with no gene match: 2. The CDR3 covers 14 residues. CDR1 and CDR2 from the germline V gene are SGHTA and FQGNSA. The CDR3 DNA is TGTGCCAGCAGCTTAGGGCGGGAGTCAGATACGCAGTATTTT. Encoded protein: CASSLGRESDTQYF.

The chain joins TRBV10-3 to TRBJ2-7; 11 nucleotides align to TRBD2. The germline gives CDR1 ENHRY, CDR2 SYGVKD. CDR3 length: 13 residues. V lost 10 bases to trimming and J lost 1 base; unmatched junction nucleotides: 3. CDR3 sequence reads: CATLAGGSYEQYF. In DNA, the CDR3 is TGTGCCACCCTAGCGGGGGGATCCTACGAGCAGTACTTC.

The chain has TRBV13 and TRBJ2-1; 10 bases are shared with TRBD1. J lost 4 bases, V lost 4 bases, and 7 bases had no gene match. There are 16 residues in the CDR3. Germline CDR1 and CDR2: PRHDT and FYEKMQ (reference sequence). This chain's CDR3 is CASSSGDRGSYNEQFF. The CDR3 nucleotides read TGTGCCAGCAGCTCAGGGGACAGGGGTTCTTACAATGAGCAGTTCTTC.

This chain joins TRBV27 and TRBJ2-7; 7 nucleotides agree with TRBD1. This CDR3 is built from 15 residues. CDR1 is MNHEY and CDR2 is SMNVEV in the germline V gene (reference sequence). The J segment lost 3 bases and the V segment lost 5 bases, leaving 10 bases of the junction unmatched. The CDR3, as DNA: TGTGCCAGCAGTAATACGACAGGGACAAACTACGAGCAGTACTTC. It translates to CASSNTTGTNYEQYF.

CDR3 sequence (DNA): TGTGCCAGCTCCTCTTTCTCCCAGTACTTC. Its translation is CASSSFSQYF. This sequence joins TRBV28 and TRBJ2-5; no clear D gene. CDR1 and CDR2 (germline): MDHEN, SYDVKM. V lost 8 bases to trimming and J lost 9 bases, with 10 bases between them. This CDR3 spans 10 amino acids. Combining the CDR3 with reference TRBV28 and TRBJ2-5 gives the whole variable domain DVKVTQSSRYLVKRTGEKVFLECVQDMDHENMFWYRQDPGLGLRLIYFSYDVKMKEKGDIPEGYSVSREKKERFSLILESASTNQTSMYLCASSSFSQYFGPGTRLLVL.

This clone was seen more than once but under ten times. This sample also contains other DNA sequences that code for the same CDR3. This chain joins TRBV18 and TRBJ2-5; possibly TRBD1 for D (5 bases). Trimming left V 1 base short and J 5 bases short, with 5 bases between. The V gene's germline CDR1 is KGHSH and CDR2 LQKENI. This CDR3 region has 12 residues. The CDR3 is CASSPQGETQYF. The CDR3 DNA reads TGTGCCAGCTCACCACAGGGGGAGACCCAGTACTTC.

The V gene is TRBV9, the J gene TRBJ1-2; 8 bases match TRBD1. Germline values: CDR1 SGDLS, CDR2 YYNGEE. After removal of 5 bases from V and 0 bases from J, the junction contained 3 bases not matched to a gene. This CDR3 has 14 residues. The CDR3 nucleotides read TGTGCCAGCAGTACAGGGGGGCCTAACTATGGCTACACCTTC. Encoded protein: CASSTGGPNYGYTF.

This chain connects TRBV23-1 to TRBJ1-5; D unclear. TRBV23-1 is identified as an open reading frame with a role that is uncertain. V lost 8 bases, J lost 0 bases, and 14 bases lay in between. The CDR3 has 15 amino acids. CDR3 residues: CASSPTLDSNQPQHF. The CDR3 DNA reads TGCGCCAGCTCACCAACGTTAGATAGCAATCAGCCCCAGCATTTT.

The rearrangement links TRBV10-2 to TRBJ1-2; 8 bases agree with TRBD1. This CDR3 spans 15 amino acids. Germline V gene data show CDR1 as WSHSY and CDR2 as SAAADI. After removal of 3 bases from V and 1 base from J, the junction contained 4 bases not matched to a gene. The CDR3 nucleotides read TGCGCCAGCAGTGAAAGGACAGGGCTTAACTATGGCTACACCTTC. It translates to CASSERTGLNYGYTF.

In this sample, this clone turned up a few times. The V and J genes are TRBV7-2 and TRBJ1-5; 8 bases are a match to TRBD1. Germline loops: CDR1 SGHTA, CDR2 FQGNSA. The CDR3 has 15 residues. V shed 2 bases and J 6 bases; nucleotides not matched to a gene: 6. The CDR3 DNA reads TGTGCCAGCAGCTTATCGACAGGGGTAGGTCAGCCCCAGCATTTT. Protein sequence: CASSLSTGVGQPQHF. Full variable domain (rest looked up from reference TRBV7-2 and TRBJ1-5): GAGVSQSPSNKVTEKGKDVELRCDPISGHTALYWYRQSLGQGLEFLIYFQGNSAPDKSGLPSDRFSAERTGGSVSTLTIQRTQQEDSAVYLCASSLSTGVGQPQHFGDGTRLSIL.

This clone was seen a handful of times. The J gene is TRBJ2-1, the V gene TRBV18, with D unclear. The CDR3 extends over 16 amino acids. Germline assignment: CDR1 KGHSH and CDR2 LQKENI. V lost 0 bases and J lost 5, with 14 bases in between. The CDR3 protein is CASSPPVGSYHNEQFF. In DNA, the CDR3 is TGTGCCAGCTCACCACCCGTTGGTAGCTACCACAATGAGCAGTTCTTC. The variable domain in full, with the rest retrieved from reference TRBV18 and TRBJ2-1, is NAGVMQNPRHLVRRRGQEARLRCSPMKGHSHVYWYRQLPEEGLKFMVYLQKENIIDESGMPKERFSAEFPKEGPSILRIQQVVRGDSAAYFCASSPPVGSYHNEQFFGPGTRLTVL.

This clone has more than one count but fewer than ten. The chain has TRBV18 and TRBJ2-1, with 8 positions matching TRBD1. V lost 3 bases and J lost 7; bases outside the gene matches: 8. Germline V gene sequence: CDR1 KGHSH, CDR2 LQKENI. The CDR3 sequence is 15 residues long. The CDR3 spells CASSPRTGLENEQFF. The DNA for the CDR3 is TGTGCCAGCTCACCGAGGACAGGGCTTGAAAATGAGCAGTTCTTC.

The chain employs TRBV27 and TRBJ1-5, with 10 bases that match TRBD1. The CDR3 loop spans 15 amino acids. After removal of 8 bases from V and 0 bases from J, the junction contained 4 bases not matched to a gene. CDR1 and CDR2 from the germline V gene are MNHEY and SMNVEV (reference sequence). Here the CDR3 DNA reads TGTGCCAGCGGACAGGGGGGATATAGCAATCAGCCCCAGCATTTT. This gives the protein CASGQGGYSNQPQHF.

CDR3 sequence reads: CSGTDNEQFF. The CDR3 region has the DNA TGCAGTGGGACAGACAATGAGCAGTTCTTC. This chain joins TRBV20-1 and TRBJ2-1, with a possible D match to TRBD1 (6 bases). The CDR3 is 10 residues long. Trimming took 7 bases from V and 5 from J, leaving 6 bases between them. CDR1 and CDR2 (germline): DFQATT, SNEGSKA (reference sequence).

The CDR3 is CASSSDSSTDTQYF. CDR3 bases: TGTGCCAGCAGCTCGGACAGCAGCACAGATACGCAGTATTTT. The chain links TRBV7-2 to TRBJ2-3, with D tentatively TRBD1 (6 bases). Trimming removed 4 bases at V and 0 bases at J, with 8 bases between. Per the germline V gene, CDR1 is SGHTA and CDR2 is FQGNSA. The CDR3 runs to 14 residues.

The chain carries TRBV19 and TRBJ1-2; 10 bases align to TRBD1. The CDR3 is 14 amino acids. V dropped 4 bases and J dropped 6; count of bases not matched to a gene: 5. The germline CDR1 and CDR2 sequences are LNHDA and SQIVND (reference sequence). As DNA, the CDR3 is TGTGCCAGTAGTAGAGACAGGGGGCAGGATGGCTACACCTTC. This encodes CASSRDRGQDGYTF.

This chain connects TRBV6-1 to TRBJ2-3, with a weak D call TRBD2 (6 bases). The V gene's germline CDR1 is MNHNS and CDR2 SASEGT. V was pared by 3 bases and J by 2 bases, with 18 bases between. The CDR3 loop spans 17 amino acids. The CDR3 DNA reads TGTGCCAGCAGTGACCTAAGCGCGGGGACGCTCACAGATACGCAGTATTTT. Translated, it gives CASSDLSAGTLTDTQYF.

This clone was found a few times. The J gene is TRBJ2-1, the V gene TRBV19; D may be TRBD1 (6 bases). The V end lost 5 bases, the J end lost 3 bases, and 11 bases lay between the germline ends. The CDR3 covers 14 residues. CDR1 is LNHDA and CDR2 is SQIVND in the germline V gene (reference sequence). CDR3 sequence: CASSVDRLYNEQFF. Written as DNA, the CDR3 is TGTGCCAGTAGTGTCGACAGGCTCTACAATGAGCAGTTCTTC.